This paragraph covers one T cell receptor (beta chain) sequence. What it recognizes is unknown. Expansion with viral peptide pools was applied to antigen-specific CD4+ T cells by the ViraFEST assay prior to sequencing. Cultured cells yielded isolated CD4+ T cells after approximately nine days. Between March and December 2020, the person had a SARS-CoV-2 infection that PCR confirmed. This CDR3 has 11 residues. The germline gives CDR1 SNHLY, CDR2 FYNNEI. Trimming left V 8 bases short and J 0 bases short, with 4 bases between. The assay was immunoSEQ multiplex PCR, and TCRdb's table has in-frame clones only and misses some. Counted here are tens of thousands of clones, roughly 73% occurring once; the ten biggest clones make up around 5%. This sample is drawn from a study of vaccination effects on CD4 cells after COVID-19.

This TCR derives from a human donor who had a prior SARS-CoV-2 infection. The chain employs TRBV2 and TRBJ1-2, with D unresolved. Source: CD4+ T cells from PBMCs cultured with HIV peptides, taken before COVID-19 vaccination. Subset specified: HIV-1 Nef peptide pool negative control/reference culture. The CDR3 loop is CASAPNYGYTF. The CDR3, as DNA: TGTGCCAGCGCCCCTAACTATGGCTACACCTTC.